This is a list of T cell receptor beta chains from one sample in a study of shared clonotypes between healthy human individuals. Clones were sequenced by immunoSEQ multiplex PCR, and TCRdb holds only the in-frame ones, with some missing. The data contain 2 million to 2.5 million clones, 85% to 95% of them singletons. Material: naive CD4+ T cells from PBMCs. The receptors were sampled from a man between 18 and 29 years old in good health. Some clones in this sample may be carry-over from other donors' samples. The CDR3 runs from the conserved cysteine through the conserved F or W. A D gene is named only where the DNA matches it firmly. Clone size is stated in some rows and not others, as once, few, many or a class when expanded.

j_call d_call v_call clone_size cdr3_aa cdr3_nt
TRBJ1-1 - TRBV28 - CASSFRGGLTEAFF TGTGCCAGCAGTTTTAGGGGGGGACTCACTGAAGCTTTCTTT
TRBJ1-1 TRBD1 TRBV7-9 - CASSLQGQGGTEAFF TGTGCCAGCAGCCTCCAGGGACAGGGTGGCACTGAAGCTTTCTTT
TRBJ1-5 - TRBV6-5 - CASSYSRRNQPQHF TGTGCCAGCAGTTACTCGAGGCGAAATCAGCCCCAGCATTTT
TRBJ2-3 - TRBV9 - CASRDFRTSTDTQYF TGTGCCAGCAGAGATTTCCGGACTAGCACAGATACGCAGTATTTT
TRBJ2-1 TRBD2 TRBV29-1 - CSVEWGLAGNEQFF TGCAGCGTTGAATGGGGACTAGCGGGAAATGAGCAGTTCTTC
TRBJ2-5 - TRBV18 - CASSPRAGSQETQYF TGTGCCAGCTCACCAAGGGCAGGGTCTCAAGAGACCCAGTACTTC
TRBJ1-2 - TRBV6-1 - CASSSTEFYGYTF TGTGCCAGCAGTTCGACAGAGTTCTATGGCTACACCTTC
TRBJ2-3 - TRBV7-2 - CASSLVADTQYF TGTGCCAGCAGCTTAGTAGCAGATACGCAGTATTTT
TRBJ2-1 - TRBV5-1 - CASSLGRSSSAYNEQFF TGCGCCAGCAGCTTGGGAAGGTCGTCTAGCGCCTACAATGAGCAGTTCTTC
TRBJ2-5 - TRBV5-1 - CASRPFGPGPETQYF TGCGCCAGCAGACCGTTCGGGCCTGGGCCGGAGACCCAGTACTTC
TRBJ2-5 - TRBV6-1 - CASSEGYDKETQYF TGTGCCAGCAGTGAAGGGTACGACAAAGAGACCCAGTACTTC
TRBJ2-3 TRBD2 TRBV5-4 - CASRPAGGPSTDTQYF TGTGCCAGCAGGCCAGCGGGAGGGCCAAGCACAGATACGCAGTATTTT
TRBJ2-7 TRBD2 TRBV6-4 - CASSPSGLGVYEQYF TGTGCCAGCAGTCCATCGGGACTAGGAGTGTACGAGCAGTACTTC
TRBJ1-1 - TRBV5-5 - CASVLAPRLMNTEAFF TGTGCCAGCGTCCTTGCGCCGAGACTCATGAACACTGAAGCTTTCTTT
TRBJ2-1 TRBD2 TRBV5-1 - CASSPGTSGRAYNEQFF TGCGCCAGCAGCCCGGGGACTAGCGGGAGGGCCTACAATGAGCAGTTCTTC
TRBJ2-1 - TRBV29-1 - CSVGSGSYNEQFF TGCAGCGTTGGTAGCGGCTCCTACAATGAGCAGTTCTTC
TRBJ1-2 TRBD1 TRBV10-3 - CAIGDREGYFGYTF TGTGCCATCGGGGACAGGGAAGGGTATTTTGGCTACACCTTC
TRBJ1-3 - TRBV18 - CASSPGVVGNTIYF TGTGCCAGCTCACCAGGGGTTGTTGGAAACACCATATATTTT
TRBJ1-2 - TRBV30 - CAWSVGGAYGYTF TGTGCCTGGAGTGTAGGGGGGGCCTATGGCTACACCTTC
TRBJ1-4 - TRBV7-9 - CASSFPSANEKLFF TGTGCCAGCAGCTTTCCGTCGGCTAATGAAAAACTGTTTTTT
TRBJ1-5 - TRBV7-8 - CASSLGRQWAQHF TGTGCCAGCAGCTTGGGTAGACAGTGGGCCCAGCATTTT
TRBJ2-1 - TRBV7-9 once CASSTWGKGRNEQFF TGTGCCAGCAGCACGTGGGGAAAAGGCCGGAATGAGCAGTTCTTC
TRBJ1-2 - TRBV6-1 - CASRITGVPYGYTF TGTGCCAGCAGGATAACAGGAGTCCCCTATGGCTACACCTTC
TRBJ1-3 - TRBV5-4 - CASSLAAGNTIYF TGTGCCAGCAGCTTGGCCGCGGGAAACACCATATATTTT
TRBJ1-4 TRBD1 TRBV6-5 - CASSTRDRDEKLFF TGTGCCAGCAGTACGCGGGACAGGGATGAAAAACTGTTTTTT
TRBJ2-7 - TRBV7-9 - CASSLIVVAGSPYEQYF TGTGCCAGCAGCTTAATTGTGGTTGCAGGGAGTCCCTACGAGCAGTACTTC
TRBJ2-7 - TRBV19 - CASSARRGSSYEQYF TGTGCCAGTAGTGCGCGCAGGGGAAGCTCCTACGAGCAGTACTTC
TRBJ1-2 - TRBV5-1 - CASSLDTSGYTF TGCGCCAGCAGCTTGGATACGTCGGGCTACACCTTC
TRBJ2-3 TRBD2 TRBV5-4 - CASSLGAGGRTDTQYF TGTGCCAGCAGCTTAGGTGCGGGGGGCAGGACAGATACGCAGTATTTT
TRBJ2-1 - TRBV5-6 once CASSLPDLDSAFF TGTGCCAGCAGCTTGCCCGACCTCGACTCGGCGTTCTTC
TRBJ2-7 TRBD2 TRBV28 - CASSSRTGSGLAGRYEQYF TGTGCCAGCAGTTCGCGGACAGGCTCGGGACTAGCGGGCCGCTACGAGCAGTACTTC
TRBJ2-7 - TRBV5-1 once CASSLEGGGNEQYF TGCGCCAGCAGCTTGGAAGGAGGGGGCAACGAGCAGTACTTC
TRBJ2-3 TRBD1 TRBV11-2 - CASSLRGRASTDTQYF TGTGCCAGCAGCTTAAGGGGGCGTGCTAGCACAGATACGCAGTATTTT
TRBJ2-7 - TRBV30 once CAWGLKGTYEQYF TGTGCCTGGGGCCTGAAGGGGACCTACGAGCAGTACTTC
TRBJ2-7 TRBD1 TRBV2 - CATNGQGGLYEQYF TGTGCCACAAACGGACAGGGCGGGCTCTACGAGCAGTACTTC
TRBJ1-5 TRBD1 TRBV6-7 - CASSSGQGWNQPQHF TGTGCCAGCAGCAGTGGACAGGGATGGAATCAGCCCCAGCATTTT
TRBJ2-1 - TRBV30 - CAWRNAGSNEQFF TGTGCCTGGAGGAATGCAGGGTCCAATGAGCAGTTCTTC
TRBJ2-7 TRBD2 TRBV5-5 - CASSFREVEYF TGTGCCAGCAGCTTTCGGGAGGTTGAGTACTTC
TRBJ1-4 - TRBV6-1 - CASSSGTVNEKLFF TGTGCCAGCTCCTCAGGGACGGTAAATGAAAAACTGTTTTTT
TRBJ1-1 - TRBV18 - CASSQMNTEAFF TGTGCCAGCTCACAAATGAACACTGAAGCTTTCTTT
TRBJ1-3 - TRBV18 - CASSPRGNTIYF TGTGCCAGCTCACCCAGGGGAAACACCATATATTTT
TRBJ1-1 - TRBV29-1 - CSVASQVGVTEAFF TGCAGCGTTGCCTCGCAGGTGGGGGTCACTGAAGCTTTCTTT
TRBJ2-7 TRBD1 TRBV5-1 - CASSWTWDRSSYEQYF TGCGCCAGCAGCTGGACCTGGGACAGGAGTTCCTACGAGCAGTACTTC
TRBJ1-2 - TRBV29-1 - CSVEVPRDDGYGYTF TGCAGCGTTGAAGTCCCCCGGGACGACGGCTATGGCTACACCTTC
TRBJ1-3 TRBD1 TRBV6-5 - CASSYSRTGRHTIYF TGTGCCAGCAGTTACTCTCGGACAGGGAGGCACACCATATATTTT
TRBJ1-1 - TRBV27 - CASSLRPDSTEAFF TGTGCCAGCAGTTTACGCCCTGATTCCACTGAAGCTTTCTTT
TRBJ1-2 - TRBV5-1 once CASSQRRDTYSNYGYTF TGCGCCAGCAGCCAAAGGCGGGACACCTATTCTAACTATGGCTACACCTTC
TRBJ2-2 - TRBV11-2 - CASSLDRLPAGGELFF TGTGCCAGCAGCTTAGACCGGCTACCCGCGGGCGGGGAGCTGTTTTTT